The 13 T cell receptor beta chains below were found in one sample sequenced in a study of blood T cell repertoires in COVID-19. Libraries were prepared by immunoSEQ multiplex PCR; TCRdb keeps only in-frame clonotypes and omits some of them. Among over 90,000 clones listed, roughly 90% were seen once. The sample taken for sequencing was peripheral blood. Every receptor here comes from a woman older than 75 in a cohort sampled during active COVID-19.

This clone was picked up a small number of times. The chain links TRBV3-1 (or the pseudogene TRBV3-2) to TRBJ2-7, with D possibly being TRBD1 (6 bases). The CDR3 consists of 13 residues. V was trimmed by 2 bases and J by 12 bases, leaving 17 bases between them. The V gene's germline CDR1 is LGHDT and CDR2 YNNKEL (reference sequence). The CDR3 loop reads CASSQMSTGSWYF. The CDR3 DNA is TGTGCCAGCAGCCAAATGTCGACAGGCTCTTGGTACTTC.

The chain carries TRBV2 and TRBJ2-1; the match to TRBD2 covers 9 bases. Looked up from germline, CDR1 is SNHLY and CDR2 is FYNNEI. There are 14 residues in the CDR3. The V segment lost 8 bases and the J segment 1 base; nucleotides outside the gene matches: 3. CDR3 nucleotides: TGTGCCAGCCTTAGCGGGAGTTCCTACAATGAGCAGTTCTTC. Its protein is CASLSGSSYNEQFF.

The chain couples TRBV19 to TRBJ2-1; D remains unclear. The CDR3 loop spans 16 amino acids. Trimming shortened V by 7 bases and J by 6 bases, and 22 bases separated the two germline ends. CDR1 is LNHDA, CDR2 SQIVND, per germline (reference sequence). CDR3 DNA: TGTGCCAGTATTGGTTTTGGATCCGGCCGGAGCAATGAGCAGTTCTTC. Translation gives CASIGFGSGRSNEQFF.

This clone has a handful of counts. The chain combines TRBV5-1 with TRBJ1-3; D call uncertain. The length of the CDR3 is 13 residues. Germline CDR1 and CDR2: SGHRS and YFSETQ. V lost 4 bases, J lost 0 bases, and 5 bases lay in between. CDR3 sequence: CASSPSSGNTIYF. In DNA, the CDR3 is TGCGCCAGCAGCCCGAGCTCTGGAAACACCATATATTTT.

The chain uses TRBV30 and TRBJ2-1, with 7 bases that match TRBD1. J lost 16 bases, V lost 6 bases, and 9 bases had no gene match. The CDR3 loop spans 10 amino acids. CDR1 is GTSNPN and CDR2 is SVGIG in the germline V gene (reference sequence). The DNA of the CDR3 is TGTGCCTGTTCCGGGACAGATGGTTTCTTC. It translates to CACSGTDGFF.

This clone was detected once. The rearrangement joins TRBV15 to TRBJ2-2; D is ambiguous. The CDR3 contains 13 residues. Trimming cost V 2 bases and J 7 bases, with 8 bases left between them. Germline V gives CDR1 LNHNV, CDR2 YYDKDF (reference sequence). CDR3 coding DNA: TGTGCCACCAGCAGACAACGGAGCGGGGAGCTGTTTTTT. Protein: CATSRQRSGELFF.

This clone was recorded only once. The chain couples TRBV12-3 or TRBV12-4 to TRBJ2-1, with D unresolved. V was clipped by 3 bases and J by 7 bases, with 7 bases between them. The CDR3 is made up of 12 amino acids. In DNA form, the CDR3 reads TGTGCCAGCAGTTTCCACGGGAATGAGCAGTTCTTC. Protein product: CASSFHGNEQFF.

The chain has TRBV20-1 and TRBJ1-3, with TRBD1 matching 7 bases. V trimming: 3 bases; J trimming: 0 bases; junction bases outside the gene matches: 11. Germline V gives CDR1 DFQATT, CDR2 SNEGSKA (reference sequence). This CDR3 has 17 amino acids. CDR3 bases: TGCAGTGCTAGTATTCCGGGACAGCCTCTCTCTGGAAACACCATATATTTT. As protein: CSASIPGQPLSGNTIYF.

This chain uses TRBV7-9 with TRBJ2-5; 7 bases fit TRBD1. From germline, CDR1 is SEHNR and CDR2 FQNEAQ (reference sequence). The junction had 11 bases not matched to a gene; V was cut back by 11 bases and J by 5 bases. The length of the CDR3 is 13 residues. The CDR3 coding sequence is TGTGCCGTTAATGAGGGGGCGCGGGAGACCCAGTACTTC. Amino acid sequence: CAVNEGARETQYF.

This chain connects TRBV5-5 to TRBJ1-4; TRBD1 matches 8 bases. The J segment lost 3 bases and the V segment lost 3 bases, leaving 16 bases of the junction unmatched. The CDR3 runs 19 residues. The germline CDR1 and CDR2 sequences are SGHKS and YYEKEE (reference sequence). CDR3 DNA sequence: TGTGCCAGCAGCTCCCGGATAGGACAGGGAACGGCCGCTAATGAAAAACTGTTTTTT. Translating it yields CASSSRIGQGTAANEKLFF.

The rearrangement joins TRBV6-5 to TRBJ1-2; tentatively, D is TRBD1 (5 bases). V was clipped by 6 bases and J by 7 bases, with 15 bases between them. This CDR3 has 13 amino acids. Germline-derived CDR1 and CDR2 are MNHEY and SVGAGI. The CDR3 region is CASSQDRRSGYTF. The CDR3 DNA reads as TGTGCCAGCAGCCAAGACAGACGGAGTGGCTACACCTTC.

The chain links TRBV28 to TRBJ1-2; 8 bases match TRBD1. The CDR3 loop spans 14 amino acids. CDR1 and CDR2 from the germline V gene are MDHEN and SYDVKM. V dropped 4 bases and J dropped 7; count of bases not matched to a gene: 8. The CDR3 coding sequence is TGTGCCAGCAGTTCCGGACAGGGATTTGGTGGCTACACCTTC. It encodes CASSSGQGFGGYTF.

CDR3 residues: CASRPGRGGSSNQPQHF. CDR3 bases: TGTGCCAGTAGGCCAGGAAGGGGGGGGTCCAGCAATCAGCCCCAGCATTTT. The chain recombines TRBV19 with TRBJ1-5, with D possibly being TRBD1 (6 bases). Trimming took off 6 bases at V and 1 base at J, with 19 bases between the two ends. Germline CDR1 is LNHDA and CDR2 is SQIVND (reference sequence). This CDR3 region has 17 residues.